This TCR beta chain is drawn from a study of metastatic and nonmetastatic thyroid tumors. Study background: A comparison of repertoires was made across blood and tumor or nodule tissue from malignant and benign thyroid patients. Findings and caveats of the study: Malignant thyroid tumors reportedly had TCR beta diversity that was significantly higher than in benign nodules, in blood and tumor.

Germline V gene lookup returns CDR1 MNHEY and CDR2 SMNVEV (reference sequence). CDR3 length: 14 amino acids. The V end lost 4 bases, the J end lost 3 bases, and 13 bases lay between the germline ends. Methods used by the authors: Differences in CDR3 between clinicopathological groups were drawn on to build a classifier intended to discriminate distant-metastatic papillary thyroid cancer patients. MiXCR was used by TCRdb to re-call the PCR reads. These V and J calls originate from TCRdb's pipeline instead of the authors' own analysis. This table holds tens of thousands of clones, about 13% found once. A few counts support this clone. What it binds is unknown. Nobody among the patients had been given any treatment before thyroid surgery.

This TCR derives from a female donor with papillary thyroid cancer or a benign thyroid nodule (not recorded which). Some clones in this sample may be carry-over from other donors' samples. V usage is TRBV27 and J usage is TRBJ2-7; a possible D gene is TRBD2 (6 bases). The sequenced material came from blood. The CDR3 here is CASSYRDSRYEQYF. CDR3 DNA sequence: TGTGCCAGCAGTTACCGGGACTCTCGCTACGAGCAGTACTTC.